This entry lists 6 T cell receptor beta chains sequenced from one sample in a study of radiation and T cells in renal cell carcinoma. TCRdb keeps only in-frame clones here, not all; method: immunoSEQ multiplex PCR. The data show 100,000 to 150,000 clones, over 75% seen once. Time point given: blood 2 weeks post-SBRT. Stated treatment: 15 Gy SBRT to primary tumor, nephrectomy 4 weeks later. Sequenced material: blood, taken from a patient whose treatment included radiotherapy and nephrectomy. Receptors originate from a man aged 45 to 65 with renal cell carcinoma.

The genes are TRBV11-2 and TRBJ1-4; the D is unclear. V lost 1 base and J 5 bases, leaving 8 bases between the germline ends. Germline values: CDR1 SGHAT, CDR2 FQNNGV. The CDR3 has 14 amino acids. The CDR3 region is CASSLAPSNEKLFF. The CDR3 DNA reads as TGTGCCAGCAGCTTAGCCCCCTCGAATGAAAAACTGTTTTTT.

The chain uses TRBV27 and TRBJ1-2; 9 bases are shared with TRBD1. V shed 1 base, J shed 8 bases, and the junction held 8 bases outside the gene matches. Germline V lookup: CDR1 MNHEY, CDR2 SMNVEV (reference sequence). The CDR3 runs to 15 residues. The CDR3 nucleotides read TGTGCCAGCAGTTTATGGGGACAGGGAGTCGTAGGCTACACCTTC. Its translation: CASSLWGQGVVGYTF.

This clone was observed once. CDR3 residues: CASSLAGTGDTGELFF. CDR3 nucleotide sequence: TGTGCCAGCAGCTTAGCGGGGACAGGGGACACCGGGGAGCTGTTTTTT. V usage is TRBV7-6 and J usage is TRBJ2-2; 10 nucleotides agree with TRBD1. CDR3 length: 16 amino acids. CDR1 SGHVS and CDR2 FNYEAQ come from the germline V gene. V dropped 0 bases and J dropped 3; count of bases not matched to a gene: 1. Full variable domain (missing parts from reference TRBV7-6 and TRBJ2-2): GAGVSQSPRYKVTKRGQDVALRCDPISGHVSLYWYRQALGQGPEFLTYFNYEAQQDKSGLPNDRFSAERPEGSISTLTIQRTEQRDSAMYRCASSLAGTGDTGELFFGEGSRLTVL.

The chain is built from TRBV5-6 and TRBJ2-6; a weak D match, TRBD1 (5 bases). V lost 4 bases and J lost 0, with 8 bases in between. Per the germline V gene, CDR1 is SGHDT and CDR2 is YYEEEE. The CDR3 runs 15 residues. In DNA form, the CDR3 reads TGTGCCAGCAGCCACAGGAGCTCTGGGGCCAACGTCCTGACTTTC. It translates to CASSHRSSGANVLTF.

V is TRBV9 and J is TRBJ2-7; 7 nucleotides align to TRBD2. The CDR3 has 13 amino acids. Trimming took 4 bases from V and 6 from J; bases not matched to a gene: 7. Germline V gene lookup returns CDR1 SGDLS and CDR2 YYNGEE. CDR3 nucleotide sequence: TGTGCCAGCAGCCCAACCCCTAGCGGCGAGCAGTACTTC. It yields the protein CASSPTPSGEQYF.

V and J are TRBV6-5 and TRBJ1-1; 7 positions agree with TRBD1. V lost 2 bases to trimming and J lost 4 bases; unmatched junction nucleotides: 4. Germline-derived CDR1 and CDR2 are MNHEY and SVGAGI. CDR3 length: 14 residues. This CDR3 is CASSYQGGVTEAFF. As DNA, the CDR3 is TGTGCCAGCAGTTACCAGGGGGGCGTCACTGAAGCTTTCTTT.